This entry lists 31 T cell receptor beta chains sequenced from one sample in a study of T cell responses to AZD1222 COVID-19 vaccine. Assay used: immunoSEQ multiplex PCR; TCRdb lists only in-frame clones, some missing. There are about 180,000 clones in the sample; approximately 94% occur only once, and more than 1.5% lies in the top ten. The sequencing here drew on peripheral blood, taken 28 days after the second AZD1222 dose. These receptors were collected from an adult who received the AZD1222 COVID-19 vaccine.

This chain joins TRBV2 and TRBJ1-6; no definite D call. Deletions cut 3 bases from V and 9 bases from J, with 12 bases between. Looked up from germline, CDR1 is SNHLY and CDR2 is FYNNEI. This CDR3 has 14 amino acids. CDR3 DNA sequence: TGTGCCAGCAGTGACAGGAACCCAACTTCACCCCTCCACTTT. Its translation is CASSDRNPTSPLHF.

V is TRBV9 and J is TRBJ1-1; no firm D call. From germline, CDR1 is SGDLS and CDR2 YYNGEE. The CDR3 is 14 residues long. Trimming cost V 4 bases and J 0 bases, with 10 bases left between them. CDR3 amino acids: CASSPSAMNTEAFF. The DNA of the CDR3 is TGTGCCAGCAGCCCGTCGGCAATGAACACTGAAGCTTTCTTT. The whole variable domain, filled in from reference TRBV9 and TRBJ1-1, reads DSGVTQTPKHLITATGQRVTLRCSPRSGDLSVYWYQQSLDQGLQFLIQYYNGEERAKGNILERFSAQQFPDLHSELNLSSLELGDSALYFCASSPSAMNTEAFFGQGTRLTVV.

V and J are TRBV7-3 and TRBJ2-2, with 7 bases fitting TRBD2. The V gene end was trimmed by 5 bases and the J gene end by 9 bases; junction bases not matched to a gene: 12. This CDR3 contains 15 residues. Germline values: CDR1 SGHTA, CDR2 FQGTGA. CDR3 sequence: CASSPGGTYDRELFF. CDR3 nucleotides: TGTGCCAGCAGCCCCGGGGGGACCTATGACAGGGAGCTGTTTTTT.

In this sample, this clone turned up once. Other DNA sequences within the sample encode an identical CDR3. DNA of the CDR3: TGTGCCTGGAGTGTTCTGGGGATGGCTGAAGCTTTCTTT. Amino acids: CAWSVLGMAEAFF. The chain uses TRBV30 and TRBJ1-1; D is uncertain. V was trimmed by 0 bases and J by 6 bases, leaving 11 bases between them. CDR3 length equals 13 residues. Germline V CDR1 and CDR2: GTSNPN, SVGIG (reference sequence). Complete variable domain (other parts from reference TRBV30 and TRBJ1-1): SQTIHQWPATLVQPVGSPLSLECTVEGTSNPNLYWYRQAAGRGLQLLFYSVGIGQISSEVPQNLSASRPQDRQFILSSKKLLLSDSGFYLCAWSVLGMAEAFFGQGTRLTVV.

The chain combines TRBV5-4 with TRBJ2-7; 7 positions match TRBD2. The germline V gene has CDR1 SGHNT and CDR2 YYREEE (reference sequence). The CDR3 sequence is 17 residues long. Germline trimming cut 0 bases from V and 4 bases from J; bases unmatched to any gene: 13. CDR3 bases: TGTGCCAGCAGCTTGGGCCCCTTGGGAGCGGGAAATTACGAGCAGTACTTC. Translated: CASSLGPLGAGNYEQYF.

V is TRBV6-1 and J is TRBJ1-3; D may be TRBD1 (5 bases). Trimming removed 3 bases at V and 5 bases at J, with 20 bases between. From germline, CDR1 is MNHNS and CDR2 SASEGT. There are 17 residues in the CDR3. CDR3 nucleotide sequence: TGTGCCAGCAGTGACCGGGCCCGGGGCCTCGGGAGAAACACCATATATTTT. Its translation: CASSDRARGLGRNTIYF.

This clone was seen just once. Mismatch with germline at one junction end may stem from a read error. The chain has TRBV2 and TRBJ1-1; D possibly corresponds to TRBD1 (6 bases). This CDR3 has 14 amino acids. In germline, CDR1 is SNHLY, CDR2 FYNNEI. CDR3 nucleotide sequence: TGTGCCAGCAGAGAAGGGGGTCCGTACACTGAAGCTTTCTTT. Translating gives CASREGGPYTEAFF. The full variable domain, its missing parts supplied by reference TRBV2 and TRBJ1-1, is EPEVTQTPSHQVTQMGQEVILRCVPISNHLYFYWYRQILGQKVEFLVSFYNNEISEKSEIFDDQFSVERPDGSNFTLKIRSTKLEDSAMYFCASREGGPYTEAFFGQGTRLTVV.

The genes are TRBV24-1 and TRBJ1-2; no clear D gene. Trimming took 6 bases from V and 2 from J, leaving 21 bases between them. This CDR3 spans 17 amino acids. CDR1 KGHDR and CDR2 SFDVKD come from the germline V gene. The CDR3, as DNA: TGTGCCACCAGTAGCAGAAATAATCCGACGGGGAACTATGGCTACACCTTC. As protein: CATSSRNNPTGNYGYTF.

The V gene is TRBV5-4, the J gene TRBJ1-1; a possible D gene is TRBD1 (6 bases). V lost 4 bases, J lost 10 bases, and 20 bases lay in between. Germline values: CDR1 SGHNT, CDR2 YYREEE (reference sequence). This CDR3 spans 14 amino acids. CDR3 DNA sequence: TGTGCCAGCAGCACTGCAGGGGCTTCACGGGGAGCTTTCTTT. Encoded protein: CASSTAGASRGAFF.

This sequence joins TRBV18 and TRBJ2-1, with D possibly matching TRBD2 (5 bases). The germline CDR1 and CDR2 sequences are KGHSH and LQKENI. V was pared by 4 bases and J by 1 base, with 17 bases between. This CDR3 spans 17 amino acids. CDR3 in amino acids: CASSLKSYGVSYNEQFF. In DNA, the CDR3 is TGTGCCAGCTCACTCAAATCGTACGGGGTTTCCTACAATGAGCAGTTCTTC.

The chain couples TRBV7-9 to TRBJ2-5; D call uncertain. The CDR3 sequence is 16 residues long. CDR1 is SEHNR, CDR2 FQNEAQ, per germline (reference sequence). Trimming cost V 5 bases and J 5 bases, with 21 bases left between them. In DNA form, the CDR3 reads TGTGCCAGCAGCCTGACTCGGACCCTTCCTGGGGAGACCCAGTACTTC. Its protein is CASSLTRTLPGETQYF.

The CDR3 DNA is TGTGCCAGCAGTTCTTTTACCCCGGACACTGAAGCTTTCTTT. Residues: CASSSFTPDTEAFF. V and J are TRBV6-5 and TRBJ1-1; D remains ambiguous. The CDR3 contains 14 residues. V dropped 4 bases and J dropped 3 bases, with 12 bases sitting between them. CDR1 and CDR2 (germline): MNHEY, SVGAGI.

Here the CDR3 reads CASSFAGYNEKLFF. CDR3 DNA: TGTGCCAGCAGCTTTGCGGGGTATAATGAAAAACTGTTTTTT. The chain employs TRBV11-2 and TRBJ1-4; D remains unclear. CDR1 and CDR2 (germline): SGHAT, FQNNGV. Trimming cost V 3 bases and J 4 bases, with 9 bases left between them. The CDR3 extends over 14 amino acids.

The V call is TRBV5-1, the J call TRBJ2-7; a possible D gene is TRBD1 (6 bases). CDR3 size: 13 residues. The V and J ends lost 3 bases and 5 bases respectively, with 12 bases between them. Per the germline V gene, CDR1 is SGHRS and CDR2 is YFSETQ. This CDR3 is CASSWIPGDEQYF. DNA for the CDR3: TGCGCCAGCAGCTGGATCCCAGGGGACGAGCAGTACTTC.

V and J are TRBV6-5 and TRBJ1-5, with D perhaps matching TRBD1 (5 bases). The germline CDR1 and CDR2 sequences are MNHEY and SVGAGI. The CDR3 sequence is 15 residues long. V was cut by 6 bases and J by 2 bases, with 14 bases left in between. The CDR3 here is CASRAQAGGNQPQHF. Written as DNA, the CDR3 is TGTGCCAGCAGAGCTCAGGCGGGGGGCAATCAGCCCCAGCATTTT.

V is TRBV18 and J is TRBJ2-1; 14 nucleotides agree with TRBD2. The CDR3 loop spans 18 amino acids. V was clipped by 6 bases and J by 0 bases; unmatched bases: 7. CDR1 and CDR2 (germline): KGHSH, LQKENI. CDR3 sequence (DNA): TGTGCCAGCTCCCCCGGGACTAGCGGGAGTACCTCCTACAATGAGCAGTTCTTC. It yields the protein CASSPGTSGSTSYNEQFF.

The rearrangement joins TRBV28 to TRBJ2-1, with D tentatively TRBD2 (6 bases). Per the germline V gene, CDR1 is MDHEN and CDR2 is SYDVKM. CDR3 length equals 15 residues. V was pared by 7 bases and J by 0 bases, with 13 bases between. The CDR3: CASTDGGNSYNEQFF. For the CDR3, the DNA is TGTGCCAGCACTGATGGCGGGAACTCCTACAATGAGCAGTTCTTC.

The chain joins TRBV12-3 or TRBV12-4 to TRBJ1-1; no reliable D call. CDR3 length: 13 residues. Trimming left V 3 bases short and J 0 bases short, with 5 bases between. CDR3 amino acids: CASSLRVNTEAFF. The CDR3 DNA follows: TGTGCCAGCAGTTTGAGGGTGAACACTGAAGCTTTCTTT.

On this clone: Germline is not matched at one junction end, which may reflect a read error. The chain joins TRBV3-1 (or the pseudogene TRBV3-2) to TRBJ1-1, with 8 bases lining up with TRBD1. Per the germline V gene, CDR1 is LGHDT and CDR2 is YNNKEL (reference sequence). The CDR3 is 14 amino acids. The CDR3 here is CASSQDMGQGAAFF. The DNA of the CDR3 is TGTGCCAGCAGTCAAGATATGGGTCAGGGGGCAGCTTTCTTT.

This CDR3 reads CASSQAGDYEQYF. For the CDR3, the DNA is TGCGCCAGCAGCCAAGCAGGAGACTACGAGCAGTACTTC. The rearrangement links TRBV4-1 to TRBJ2-7; D remains unclear. The CDR3 is made up of 13 amino acids. V gave up 1 base and J gave up 3 bases, with 7 bases separating them. Germline V CDR1 and CDR2: MGHRA, YSYEKL.

The V gene is TRBV18, the J gene TRBJ1-3; maybe TRBD1 (6 bases). The CDR3 length is 20 residues. Germline lookup yields CDR1 KGHSH and CDR2 LQKENI. V shed 3 bases and J shed 5 bases, with 29 bases lying between them. The CDR3 reads CASSPTFPGVDRSTRNTIYF. Here the CDR3 DNA reads TGTGCCAGCTCACCTACATTTCCTGGGGTCGACAGGTCTACGAGAAACACCATATATTTT.

The J gene is TRBJ1-1, the V gene TRBV7-9; weak D call: TRBD1 (6 bases). The CDR3 is made up of 15 amino acids. From germline, CDR1 is SEHNR and CDR2 FQNEAQ (reference sequence). Trimming pared 2 bases from V and 1 base from J, leaving 11 bases between. Here the CDR3 DNA reads TGTGCCAGCAGCTTACCTGGGACACAGAACACTGAAGCTTTCTTT. It yields the protein CASSLPGTQNTEAFF.

The chain couples TRBV19 to TRBJ2-1, with 10 positions matching TRBD2. Germline loops: CDR1 LNHDA, CDR2 SQIVND (reference sequence). The CDR3 spans 14 residues. Trimming at V came to 7 bases and at J to 2 bases, leaving 2 bases not matched to a gene. This CDR3 is CASISGGAYNEQFF. The CDR3 coding sequence is TGTGCCAGTATAAGCGGGGGGGCCTACAATGAGCAGTTCTTC.

The chain links TRBV19 to TRBJ1-5; D ambiguous. The germline V gene encodes CDR1 LNHDA and CDR2 SQIVND (reference sequence). Trimming removed 3 bases at V and 2 bases at J, with 8 bases between. This CDR3 spans 14 amino acids. In DNA form, the CDR3 reads TGTGCCAGTAGTATCAGTGTCGGCAATCAGCCCCAGCATTTT. It encodes CASSISVGNQPQHF.

V gene TRBV7-9 combines with J gene TRBJ2-1; a weak D match, TRBD1 (6 bases). This CDR3 has 17 residues. Germline CDR1 and CDR2: SEHNR and FQNEAQ (reference sequence). Trimming took 6 bases from V and 4 from J, leaving 22 bases between them. CDR3 nucleotides: TGTGCCAGCAGACCCCGGGACAACCTTGTCGGGTACAATGAGCAGTTCTTC. This sequence encodes CASRPRDNLVGYNEQFF.

The chain couples TRBV3-1 (or the pseudogene TRBV3-2) to TRBJ1-1; no clear D gene. The CDR3 covers 15 residues. Trimming cost V 10 bases and J 1 base, with 19 bases left between them. Germline V lookup: CDR1 LGHDT, CDR2 YNNKEL (reference sequence). CDR3 loop: CATEPRNGRNTEAFF. The CDR3 DNA sequence: TGTGCCACCGAACCAAGAAACGGAAGGAACACTGAAGCTTTCTTT.

V gene TRBV7-7 combines with J gene TRBJ2-1, with 12 bases lining up with TRBD2. CDR1 is SSHAT and CDR2 is FNYEAQ in the germline V gene (reference sequence). The CDR3 sequence is 15 residues long. The CDR3, as DNA: TGTGCTACCGCCCCATCTAGCGGGAGGGCCAATGAGCAGTTCTTC. This encodes CATAPSSGRANEQFF. Combining the CDR3 with reference TRBV7-7 and TRBJ2-1 gives the whole variable domain GAGVSQSPRYKVTKRGQDVTLRCDPISSHATLYWYQQALGQGPEFLTYFNYEAQPDKSGLPSDRFSAERPEGSISTLTIQRTEQRDSAMYRCATAPSSGRANEQFFGPGTRLTVL.

The rearrangement uses TRBV21-1 and TRBJ1-1; the table names TRBD1, a call not compared with the DNA. TRBV21-1 is recorded as a pseudogene. The CDR3 has 13 amino acids. The CDR3 DNA is TGTGCCAGCGCCGACAGGGGGATCACTGAAGCTTTCTTT. Its protein product is CASADRGITEAFF.

This rearrangement joins TRBV2 to TRBJ1-5; 9 nucleotides align to TRBD1. CDR1 is SNHLY, CDR2 FYNNEI, per germline. V lost 6 bases to trimming and J lost 2 bases; unmatched junction nucleotides: 8. This CDR3 spans 16 amino acids. The chain's CDR3 is CASSDLGQGGNQPQHF. The CDR3 DNA is TGTGCCAGCAGCGACTTGGGACAGGGAGGCAATCAGCCCCAGCATTTT.

The chain recombines TRBV3-1 (or the pseudogene TRBV3-2) with TRBJ2-2; 7 nucleotides agree with TRBD1. Trimming at V came to 4 bases and at J to 3 bases, leaving 2 bases not matched to a gene. This CDR3 is 14 amino acids long. Germline CDR1 LGHDT, CDR2 YNNKEL (reference sequence). The CDR3 sequence is CASSLTGDTGELFF. CDR3 coding DNA: TGTGCCAGCAGCCTAACAGGGGACACCGGGGAGCTGTTTTTT.

CDR3 protein: CASSRVQGATNEKLFF. The DNA of the CDR3 is TGCGCCAGCAGCCGCGTACAGGGGGCAACTAATGAAAAACTGTTTTTT. The V and J genes are TRBV4-1 and TRBJ1-4, with 8 bases lining up with TRBD1. V trimming: 4 bases; J trimming: 0 bases; junction bases outside the gene matches: 4. The CDR3 runs to 16 residues. Germline CDR1 MGHRA, CDR2 YSYEKL.